This TCR beta chain derives from a study of cytomegalovirus exposure and HLA in healthy donors. Findings of the study overall: 150 to 200 TCR beta chains were listed as cytomegalovirus-associated. Per a later analysis, HLA-associated TCR beta chains showed more clonal expansion than other, equally common TCR beta chains. Presence/absence analyses assumed roughly uniform sequencing depth across donors. Cytomegalovirus status was reportedly diagnosed by the classifier with high sensitivity and specificity.

With 60 Vbeta and 13 Jbeta primers, the PCR was carried out. Assay: immunoSEQ multiplex PCR; the TCRdb copy retains only in-frame clones and omits some. The sample has around 120,000 clones; 80% are singletons. Concerning this clone itself: No antigen is known for it.

The sequenced material came from PBMCs. This TCR came from a man aged 25-45 years in good health and CMV-seronegative.

CDR3: CASRRSGTGGSYEQYF. The DNA for the CDR3 is TGTGCCAGCAGGCGTTCCGGGACAGGGGGATCCTACGAGCAGTACTTC. V gene TRBV11-2 combines with J gene TRBJ2-7; 11 nucleotides agree with TRBD1. Germline V gene lookup returns CDR1 SGHAT and CDR2 FQNNGV. CDR3 size: 16 residues. V shed 6 bases, J shed 1 base, and the junction held 8 bases outside the gene matches. Drawing the rest from reference TRBV11-2 and TRBJ2-7, the complete variable domain is EAGVAQSPRYKIIEKRQSVAFWCNPISGHATLYWYQQILGQGPKLLIQFQNNGVVDDSQLPKDRFSAERLKGVDSTLKIQPAKLEDSAVYLCASRRSGTGGSYEQYFGPGTRLTVT.